This T cell receptor (beta chain) was documented in a study of response to subunit inactivated influenza vaccine (dated by TCRdb to the late 2010s). In terms of the full investigation: To follow how T cells responded to a trivalent subunit inactivated influenza vaccine, the researchers relied on deep quantitative profiling of the T cell receptor repertoire. What the study reported, not specific to this receptor: The authors proposed that each seasonal influenza vaccination may bring in only a limited number of new T cells.

Per the germline V gene (reference sequence), SGHAT is the CDR1 and FQDESV is the CDR2. The CDR3 runs 18 residues from the cysteine to the phenylalanine. The only DNA kept is the CDR3, 54 bases in frame from the first base. V and J are trimmed by 5 bases and 0 bases, and the gene matches miss 13 bases of the junction. About this clonotype itself: Its antigen target is currently unknown. Base qualities were left out, and no much larger clone turns up one base away.

Library construction relied on RT-PCR. Sequencing relied on an Illumina HiSeq 2500. TCRdb ran its own pipeline on the public reads, namely fastp trimming at Q25 and MiXCR clone calling, and kept in-frame beta chains. Rows are combined by CDR3 protein, so each entry shows the most common genes and DNA. This sample is represented by about 540,000 distinct CDR3 sequences; approximately 20% of them were singletons. The top ten hold 2.5% to 3% of the sample. A further study also used this sample, focusing on T cells expressing NK-cell markers. The second investigation adds: TCR beta cDNA libraries were made by 5'RACE template switching that added a universal primer site and unique molecular identifiers. Three sorted T-cell subsets (CD3+CD56+NKG2C+, CD3+CD56+NKG2C- and CD3+CD56-NKG2C+) from fewer than 10 donors had their TCR beta-chain repertoires profiled. Among the eight sequenced donors, only one was HCMV-seronegative, while the other seven were HCMV-seropositive. To restrict sorting to alphabetaTCR-expressing T cells, an anti-gammadeltaTCR antibody was added in several experiments. For five or six donors, the dominant CD3+CD56+NKG2C+ clonotypes were among the top 10 CD8+ clonotypes and accounted for roughly 1.0-7.5% of CD8+ T cells. Those dominant clonotypes were again the most abundant among CD3+CD56-NKG2C+ cells in a handful of donors, at roughly 28.3-65%. It remained unclear whether the expanded NKG2C-expressing T cell clones were specific for HCMV antigens. Randomly selected healthy volunteers, three men and five women, were used as the eight sequenced donors. HCMV serostatus was determined by detecting HCMV-specific IgG in serum with a commercial ELISA kit. Peripheral blood mononuclear cells were isolated from blood by Ficoll density gradient centrifugation. Using Miltenyi isolation kits, CD4+ and CD8+ T cells were isolated from PBMC through magnetic immunoseparation. Priming for cDNA synthesis came from the TCR beta constant segment, and two successive PCR amplification steps followed. Illumina HiSeq 2000/2500, MiSeq or NextSeq was used to sequence libraries as 2 x 150 bp reads. MIGEC was used to demultiplex reads and group the reads by UMI, and MiTCR was used to assemble and quantify clonotypes. To exclude erroneous sequences, any TCR cDNA sequence not supported by at least two reads was discarded. Downstream repertoire analysis used the tcR package, and clonotypes were matched across fractions by CDR3 nucleotide sequence plus V segment. VDJmatch was used to annotate antigen specificity against VDJdb, with one amino acid substitution in CDR3 allowed.

This TCR was sampled from a middle-aged man who received an inactivated influenza vaccine. Donor details come from another sample of the same person, matched by shared clones. The chain was built from TRBV11-1 and TRBJ2-1, with TRBD1 matching 7 junction bases. Material: CD4+ T cells sorted from PBMCs, obtained 12 days after vaccination. The DNA sequence is given as TGTGCCAGCAGCCAACGGGACAGAAGATCAAGCTCCTACAATGAGCAGTTCTTC. Its product reads: CASSQRDRRSSSYNEQFF.